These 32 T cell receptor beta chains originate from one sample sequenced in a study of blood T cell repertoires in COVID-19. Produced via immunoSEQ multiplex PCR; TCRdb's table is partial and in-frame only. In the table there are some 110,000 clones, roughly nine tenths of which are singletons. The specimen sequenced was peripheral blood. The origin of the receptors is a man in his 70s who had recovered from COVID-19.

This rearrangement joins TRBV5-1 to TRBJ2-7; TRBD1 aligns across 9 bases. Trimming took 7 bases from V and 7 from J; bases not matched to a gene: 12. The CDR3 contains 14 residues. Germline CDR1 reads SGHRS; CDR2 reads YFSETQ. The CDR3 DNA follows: TGCGCCAGCCGCGGGGGACAGGGCAGCTGGGAGCAGTACTTC. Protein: CASRGGQGSWEQYF.

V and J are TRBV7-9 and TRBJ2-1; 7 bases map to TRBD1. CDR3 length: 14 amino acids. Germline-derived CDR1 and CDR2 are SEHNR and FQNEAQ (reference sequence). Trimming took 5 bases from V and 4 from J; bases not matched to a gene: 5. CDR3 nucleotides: TGTGCCAGCAGCAAGCGACAGGGTTACAATGAGCAGTTCTTC. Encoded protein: CASSKRQGYNEQFF.

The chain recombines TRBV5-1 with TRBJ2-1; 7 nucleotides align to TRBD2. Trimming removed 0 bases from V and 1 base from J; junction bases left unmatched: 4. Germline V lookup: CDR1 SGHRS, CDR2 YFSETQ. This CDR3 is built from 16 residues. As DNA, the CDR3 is TGCGCCAGCAGCTTGGACCTAGCGGCATCCTACAATGAGCAGTTCTTC. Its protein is CASSLDLAASYNEQFF.

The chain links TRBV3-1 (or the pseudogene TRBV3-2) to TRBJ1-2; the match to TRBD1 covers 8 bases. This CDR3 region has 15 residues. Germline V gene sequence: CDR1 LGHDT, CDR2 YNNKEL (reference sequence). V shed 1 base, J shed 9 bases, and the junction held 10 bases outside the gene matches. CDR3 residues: CASSQVFGQGICYTF. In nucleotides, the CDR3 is TGTGCCAGCAGCCAAGTATTCGGACAGGGTATCTGCTACACCTTC.

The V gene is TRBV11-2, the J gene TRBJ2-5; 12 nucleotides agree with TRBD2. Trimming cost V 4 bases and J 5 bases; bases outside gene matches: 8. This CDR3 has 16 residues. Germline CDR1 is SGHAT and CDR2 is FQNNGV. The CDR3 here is CASSSLAGGPAETQYF. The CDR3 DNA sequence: TGTGCCAGCAGCTCCCTAGCGGGGGGGCCGGCGGAGACCCAGTACTTC.

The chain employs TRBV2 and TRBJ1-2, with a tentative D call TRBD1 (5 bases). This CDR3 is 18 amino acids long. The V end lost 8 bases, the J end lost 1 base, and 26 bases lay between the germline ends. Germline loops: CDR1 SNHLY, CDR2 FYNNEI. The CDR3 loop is CASSLGPWNRLFNYGYTF. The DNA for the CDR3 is TGTGCCAGCTCCCTGGGGCCCTGGAACAGGCTCTTTAACTATGGCTACACCTTC.

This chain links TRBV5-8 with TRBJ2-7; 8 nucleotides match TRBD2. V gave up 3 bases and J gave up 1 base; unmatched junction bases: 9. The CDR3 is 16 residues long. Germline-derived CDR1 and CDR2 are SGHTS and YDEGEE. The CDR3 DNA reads TGTGCCAGCAGCTCGGGGGGGGGTGCAGGGTCCTACGAGCAGTACTTC. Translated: CASSSGGGAGSYEQYF.

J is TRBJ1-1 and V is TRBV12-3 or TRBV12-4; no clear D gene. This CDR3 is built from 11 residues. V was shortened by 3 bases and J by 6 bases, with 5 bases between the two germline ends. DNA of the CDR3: TGTGCCAGCAGTTTTAGATCTGAAGCTTTCTTT. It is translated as CASSFRSEAFF.

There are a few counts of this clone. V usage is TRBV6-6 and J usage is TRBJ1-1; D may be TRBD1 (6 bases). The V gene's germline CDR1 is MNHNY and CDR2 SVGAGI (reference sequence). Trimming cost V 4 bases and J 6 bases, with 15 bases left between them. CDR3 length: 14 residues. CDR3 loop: CASSLEGGVSEAFF. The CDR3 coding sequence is TGTGCCAGCAGTTTGGAAGGGGGGGTATCTGAAGCTTTCTTT.

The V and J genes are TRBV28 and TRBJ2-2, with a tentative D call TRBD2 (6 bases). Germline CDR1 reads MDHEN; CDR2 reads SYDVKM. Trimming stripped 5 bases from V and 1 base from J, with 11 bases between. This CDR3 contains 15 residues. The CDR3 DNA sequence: TGTGCCAGCAGTCGACCCGGGAGGAACACCGGGGAGCTGTTTTTT. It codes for CASSRPGRNTGELFF.

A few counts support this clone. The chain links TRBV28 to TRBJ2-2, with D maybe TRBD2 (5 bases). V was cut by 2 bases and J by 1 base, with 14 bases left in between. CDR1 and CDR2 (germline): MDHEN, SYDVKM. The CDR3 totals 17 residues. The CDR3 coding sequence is TGTGCCAGCAGTTTAGCCCGACTTCGGGAGAACACCGGGGAGCTGTTTTTT. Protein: CASSLARLRENTGELFF.

CDR3 in amino acids: CASSLNGQLYGYTF. CDR3 DNA sequence: TGCGCCAGCAGCCTGAACGGACAGCTCTATGGCTACACCTTC. V gene TRBV5-1 combines with J gene TRBJ1-2, with D maybe TRBD1 (6 bases). Germline lookup yields CDR1 SGHRS and CDR2 YFSETQ. The CDR3 is 14 residues long. V was shortened by 4 bases and J by 4 bases, with 14 bases between the two germline ends.

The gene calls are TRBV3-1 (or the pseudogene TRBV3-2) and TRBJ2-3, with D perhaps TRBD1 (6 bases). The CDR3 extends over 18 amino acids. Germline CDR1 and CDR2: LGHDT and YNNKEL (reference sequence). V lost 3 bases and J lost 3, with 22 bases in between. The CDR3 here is CASSHVTIRDTLTDTQYF. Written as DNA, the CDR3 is TGTGCCAGCAGCCATGTTACCATCCGGGACACCCTTACAGATACGCAGTATTTT.

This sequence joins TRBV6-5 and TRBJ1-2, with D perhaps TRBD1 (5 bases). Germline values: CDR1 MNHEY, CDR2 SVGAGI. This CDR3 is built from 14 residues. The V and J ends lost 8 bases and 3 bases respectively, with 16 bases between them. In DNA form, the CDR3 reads TGTGCCAGCCCGGGGCCTGGAGGGGACTATGGCTACACCTTC. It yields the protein CASPGPGGDYGYTF.

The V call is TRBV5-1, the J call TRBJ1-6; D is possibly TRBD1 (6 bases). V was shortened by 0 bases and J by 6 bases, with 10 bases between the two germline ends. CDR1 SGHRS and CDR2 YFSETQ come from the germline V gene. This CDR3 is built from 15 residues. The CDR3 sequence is CASSLEGGPNSPLHF. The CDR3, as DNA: TGCGCCAGCAGCTTGGAGGGGGGGCCTAATTCACCCCTCCACTTT.

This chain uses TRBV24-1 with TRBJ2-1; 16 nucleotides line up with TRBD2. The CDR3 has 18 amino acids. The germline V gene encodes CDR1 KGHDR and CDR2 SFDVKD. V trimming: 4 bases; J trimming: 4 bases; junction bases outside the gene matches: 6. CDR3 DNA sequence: TGTGCCACCAGTGACCCCGGGACTAGCGGGGGGGTATACAATGAGCAGTTCTTC. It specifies CATSDPGTSGGVYNEQFF.

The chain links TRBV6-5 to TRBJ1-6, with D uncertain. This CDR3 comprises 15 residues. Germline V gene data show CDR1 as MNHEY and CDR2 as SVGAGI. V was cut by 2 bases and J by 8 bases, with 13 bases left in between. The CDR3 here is CASSYTRWVDSPLHF. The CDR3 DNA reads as TGTGCCAGCAGTTACACGCGGTGGGTAGATTCACCCCTCCACTTT.

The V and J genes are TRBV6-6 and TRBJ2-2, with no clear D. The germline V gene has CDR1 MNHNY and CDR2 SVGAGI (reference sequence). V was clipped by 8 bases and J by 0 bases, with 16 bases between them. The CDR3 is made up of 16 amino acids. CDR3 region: CASARHGTSNTGELFF. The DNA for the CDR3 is TGTGCCAGCGCCAGACATGGAACTTCGAACACCGGGGAGCTGTTTTTT.

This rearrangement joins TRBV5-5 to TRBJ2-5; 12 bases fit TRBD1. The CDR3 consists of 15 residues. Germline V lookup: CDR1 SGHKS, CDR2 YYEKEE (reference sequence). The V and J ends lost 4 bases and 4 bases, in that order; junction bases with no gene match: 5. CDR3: CASSGTGGRGETQYF. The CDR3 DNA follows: TGTGCCAGCAGCGGGACAGGGGGCCGGGGAGAGACCCAGTACTTC.

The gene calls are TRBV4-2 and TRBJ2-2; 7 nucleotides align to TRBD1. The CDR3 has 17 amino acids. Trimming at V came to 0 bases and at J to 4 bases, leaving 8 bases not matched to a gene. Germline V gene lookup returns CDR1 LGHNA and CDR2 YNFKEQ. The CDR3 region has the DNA TGTGCCAGCAGCCAAGATATGGGGGACAGATCCACCGGGGAGCTGTTTTTT. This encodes CASSQDMGDRSTGELFF.

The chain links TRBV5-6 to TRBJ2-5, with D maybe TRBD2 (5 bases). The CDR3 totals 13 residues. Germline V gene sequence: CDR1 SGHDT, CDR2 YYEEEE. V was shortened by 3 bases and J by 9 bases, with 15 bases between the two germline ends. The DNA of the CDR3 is TGTGCCAGCAGCTCCCGGCGCGGGCTTGCCCAGTACTTC. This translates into CASSSRRGLAQYF.

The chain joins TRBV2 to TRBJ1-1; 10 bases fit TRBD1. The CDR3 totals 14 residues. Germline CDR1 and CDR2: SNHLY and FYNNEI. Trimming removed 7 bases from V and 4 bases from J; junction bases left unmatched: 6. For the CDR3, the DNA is TGTGCCAGCACCACCCGGACAGGGGGCACTGAAGCTTTCTTT. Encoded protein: CASTTRTGGTEAFF.

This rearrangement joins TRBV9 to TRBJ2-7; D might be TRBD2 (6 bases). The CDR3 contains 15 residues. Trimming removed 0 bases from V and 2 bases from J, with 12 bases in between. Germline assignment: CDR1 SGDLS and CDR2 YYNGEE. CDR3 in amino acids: CASSVEGGAPYEQYF. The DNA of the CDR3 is TGTGCCAGCAGCGTAGAAGGCGGGGCTCCCTACGAGCAGTACTTC. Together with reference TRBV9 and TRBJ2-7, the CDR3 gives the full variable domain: DSGVTQTPKHLITATGQRVTLRCSPRSGDLSVYWYQQSLDQGLQFLIQYYNGEERAKGNILERFSAQQFPDLHSELNLSSLELGDSALYFCASSVEGGAPYEQYFGPGTRLTVT.

CDR3 in amino acids: CASSKVRIQPQHF. Written as DNA, the CDR3 is TGTGCCAGCAGCAAAGTGAGGATTCAGCCCCAGCATTTT. The chain joins TRBV21-1 to TRBJ1-5. TRBV21-1 is reported as a pseudogene. The length of the CDR3 is 13 residues.

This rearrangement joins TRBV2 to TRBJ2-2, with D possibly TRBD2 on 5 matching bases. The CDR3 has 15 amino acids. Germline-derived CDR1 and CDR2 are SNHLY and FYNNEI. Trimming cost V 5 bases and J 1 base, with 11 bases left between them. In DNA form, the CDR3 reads TGTGCCAGCAGTCAGGACGGGATGAACACCGGGGAGCTGTTTTTT. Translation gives CASSQDGMNTGELFF.

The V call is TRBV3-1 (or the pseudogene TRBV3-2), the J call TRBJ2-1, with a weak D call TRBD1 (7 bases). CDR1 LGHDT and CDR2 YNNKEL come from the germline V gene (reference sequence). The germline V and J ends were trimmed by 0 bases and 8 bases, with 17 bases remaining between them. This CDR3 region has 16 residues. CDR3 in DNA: TGTGCCAGCAGCCAAGATGGGGCAGGGGGGTTTGATGAGCAGTTCTTC. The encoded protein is CASSQDGAGGFDEQFF.

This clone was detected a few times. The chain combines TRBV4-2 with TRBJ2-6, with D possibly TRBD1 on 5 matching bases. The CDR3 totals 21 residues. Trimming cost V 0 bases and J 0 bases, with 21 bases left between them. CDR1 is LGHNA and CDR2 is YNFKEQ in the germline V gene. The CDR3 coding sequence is TGTGCCAGCAGCCAAGATCGATTTCGTGCAGGGTCGAGCTCTGGGGCCAACGTCCTGACTTTC. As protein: CASSQDRFRAGSSSGANVLTF.

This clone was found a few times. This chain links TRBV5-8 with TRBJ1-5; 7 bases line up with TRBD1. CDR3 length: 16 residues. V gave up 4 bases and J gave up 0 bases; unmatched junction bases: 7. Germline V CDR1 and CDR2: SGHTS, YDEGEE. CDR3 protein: CASSLGTVYSNQPQHF. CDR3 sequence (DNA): TGTGCCAGCAGCCTGGGGACAGTCTATAGCAATCAGCCCCAGCATTTT. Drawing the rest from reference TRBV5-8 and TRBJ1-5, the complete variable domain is EAGVTQSPTHLIKTRGQQATLRCSPISGHTSVYWYQQALGLGLQFLLWYDEGEERNRGNFPPRFSGRQFPNYSSELNVNALELEDSALYLCASSLGTVYSNQPQHFGDGTRLSIL.

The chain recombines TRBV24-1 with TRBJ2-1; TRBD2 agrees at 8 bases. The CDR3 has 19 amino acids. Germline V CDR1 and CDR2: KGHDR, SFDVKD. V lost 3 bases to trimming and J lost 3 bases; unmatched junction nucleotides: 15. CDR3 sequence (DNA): TGTGCCACCAGTGATCCTAGGCGGGGCGGGGGGTTCATCTACAATGAGCAGTTCTTC. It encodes CATSDPRRGGGFIYNEQFF.

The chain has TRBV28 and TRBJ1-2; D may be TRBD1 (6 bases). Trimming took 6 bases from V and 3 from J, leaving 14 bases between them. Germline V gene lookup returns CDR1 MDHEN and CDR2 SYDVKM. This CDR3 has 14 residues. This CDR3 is CASRKQGGDYGYTF. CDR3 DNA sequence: TGTGCCAGCAGGAAACAGGGCGGAGACTATGGCTACACCTTC.

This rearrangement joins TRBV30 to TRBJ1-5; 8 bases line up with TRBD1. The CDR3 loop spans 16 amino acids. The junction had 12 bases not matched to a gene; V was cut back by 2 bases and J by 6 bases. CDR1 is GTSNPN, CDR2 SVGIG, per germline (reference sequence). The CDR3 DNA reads TGTGCCTGGAGTCCTACCAGGGGGCGAAGATCTCAGCCCCAGCATTTT. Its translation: CAWSPTRGRRSQPQHF.

The CDR3 coding sequence is TGTGCCAGCAGCCGAGGACTCTACGAGCAGTACTTC. Protein: CASSRGLYEQYF. The chain carries TRBV7-2 and TRBJ2-7; tentative D call: TRBD2 (5 bases). Germline V CDR1 and CDR2: SGHTA, FQGNSA. V lost 5 bases and J 3 bases, leaving 8 bases between the germline ends. The CDR3 contains 12 residues.